The rows below give T cell receptor beta chains drawn from one sample of a study of naive and memory T cell subsets. TCRdb called the 5' RACE reads again in MiXCR, with one record for every CDR3 protein. This table has roughly 60,000 distinct CDR3 sequences, around 8% appearing once. These receptors all stem from a female donor in good health. Each CDR3 is given with its conserved first and last residue. Size is stated for part of the rows, as once, few or many counts, or as a class when the clone is expanded.

V gene	clone size	J gene	CDR3 protein
TRBV20-1	NA	TRBJ1-2	CSARPRAPQGNYGYTF
TRBV29-1	NA	TRBJ2-7	CSVVSPAYEQYF
TRBV2	many	TRBJ1-1	CASTSESGTGRTEAFF
TRBV7-9	NA	TRBJ2-1	CASSPIPGVSYNEQFF
TRBV7-9	many	TRBJ2-2	CASSPIAVNTGELFF
TRBV28	few	TRBJ1-5	CASSPFQDSGGNQPQHF
TRBV19	few	TRBJ1-2	CASSTGGSYGYTF
TRBV7-2	many	TRBJ2-3	CAIRTSGASTDTQYF
TRBV7-9	many	TRBJ2-5	CASTVWGRETQYF
TRBV15	many	TRBJ2-1	CATSRALRLAGGRYNEQFF
TRBV12-3/TRBV12-4	few	TRBJ1-4	CASSYVSPTGNEKLFF
TRBV5-1	many	TRBJ1-4	CASSPGQRIEKLFF
TRBV2	many	TRBJ2-7	CASMSGGGQGKNYEQYF
TRBV29-1	few	TRBJ2-7	CSVETGGPDEQYF
TRBV2	few	TRBJ1-2	CASSAGLVTGYTF
TRBV20-1	few	TRBJ2-2	CSAGQGKSPGELFF
TRBV9	few	TRBJ2-5	CASSVGGTSAPIRETQYF
TRBV5-1	many	TRBJ2-1	CASSAGLAGVNEQFF
TRBV30	NA	TRBJ2-7	CAWEAGGISYEQYF
TRBV4-2	few	TRBJ2-1	CASSILGLAGANNEQFF
TRBV12-3/TRBV12-4	few	TRBJ2-6	CASSLWGGRAGANVLTF
TRBV19	many	TRBJ2-1	CASSAGLAPEQFF
TRBV14	NA	TRBJ2-5	CASSQDNIQETQYF
TRBV2	NA	TRBJ1-3	CASLGQTGNTIYF
TRBV12-3/TRBV12-4	few	TRBJ2-2	CASRVHSGRAGTGELFF
TRBV29-1	NA	TRBJ2-5	CSVSAGNQETQYF
TRBV27	many	TRBJ1-4	CASSSQGAGDEKLFF
TRBV5-1	few	TRBJ2-1	CASKQRGIEYNEQFF
TRBV28	many	TRBJ2-5	CASSTTGTGSETQYF
TRBV9	few	TRBJ2-3	CASSTENDLTQYF
TRBV19	few	TRBJ2-7	CASSTTAGAWGYEQYF
TRBV14	NA	TRBJ2-1	CASSQDRDTLLPDGTLDRDEQFF
TRBV7-2	NA	TRBJ1-6	CASSLGPSGVLHF
TRBV4-2	NA	TRBJ2-3	CASSQPGDSFITQYF
TRBV5-1	many	TRBJ1-2	CASSGGYGAYYGYTF
TRBV6-5	few	TRBJ1-5	CASSYSKGPQHF
TRBV12-3/TRBV12-4	few	TRBJ2-1	CASSLNQGTVRNEQFF
TRBV20-1	few	TRBJ1-4	CSAKAGERDEKLFF
TRBV4-2	few	TRBJ2-3	CASSPGLAGGGDTQYF
TRBV5-5	many	TRBJ1-4	CASSLRGLVNEKLFF
TRBV20-1	few	TRBJ1-5	CSASRDDSNQPQHF
TRBV19	NA	TRBJ1-1	CASSINSNTEAFF
TRBV12-3/TRBV12-4	many	TRBJ1-2	CASSFSPLEGYTF
TRBV28	few	TRBJ1-2	CASSLDGAGRGYTF
TRBV12-3/TRBV12-4	few	TRBJ2-1	CASSYRPIGGGNNEQFF
TRBV12-3/TRBV12-4	NA	TRBJ1-1	CASSLGTGVGTEAFF
TRBV30	few	TRBJ2-4	CAWSVGAGKNIQYF
TRBV2	NA	TRBJ2-1	CASRLPPLSYEQFF
TRBV11-2	NA	TRBJ2-3	CASSSTAGLRADTQYF
TRBV11-2	many	TRBJ2-4	CASSLSTGGDSSIQYF